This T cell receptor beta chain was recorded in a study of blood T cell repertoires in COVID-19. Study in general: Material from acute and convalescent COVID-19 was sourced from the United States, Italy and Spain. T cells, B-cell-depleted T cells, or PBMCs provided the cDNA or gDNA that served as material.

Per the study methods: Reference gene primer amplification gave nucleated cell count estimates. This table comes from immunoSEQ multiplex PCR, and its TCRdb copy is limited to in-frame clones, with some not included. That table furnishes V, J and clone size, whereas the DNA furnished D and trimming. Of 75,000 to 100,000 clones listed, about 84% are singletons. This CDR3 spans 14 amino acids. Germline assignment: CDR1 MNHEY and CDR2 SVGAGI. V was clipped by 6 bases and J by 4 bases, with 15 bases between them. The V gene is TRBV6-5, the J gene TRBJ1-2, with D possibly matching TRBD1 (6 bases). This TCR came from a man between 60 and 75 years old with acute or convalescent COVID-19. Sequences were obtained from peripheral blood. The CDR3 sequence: CASRRTATAYGYTF. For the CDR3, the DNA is TGTGCCAGCAGACGGACAGCGACGGCCTATGGCTACACCTTC.